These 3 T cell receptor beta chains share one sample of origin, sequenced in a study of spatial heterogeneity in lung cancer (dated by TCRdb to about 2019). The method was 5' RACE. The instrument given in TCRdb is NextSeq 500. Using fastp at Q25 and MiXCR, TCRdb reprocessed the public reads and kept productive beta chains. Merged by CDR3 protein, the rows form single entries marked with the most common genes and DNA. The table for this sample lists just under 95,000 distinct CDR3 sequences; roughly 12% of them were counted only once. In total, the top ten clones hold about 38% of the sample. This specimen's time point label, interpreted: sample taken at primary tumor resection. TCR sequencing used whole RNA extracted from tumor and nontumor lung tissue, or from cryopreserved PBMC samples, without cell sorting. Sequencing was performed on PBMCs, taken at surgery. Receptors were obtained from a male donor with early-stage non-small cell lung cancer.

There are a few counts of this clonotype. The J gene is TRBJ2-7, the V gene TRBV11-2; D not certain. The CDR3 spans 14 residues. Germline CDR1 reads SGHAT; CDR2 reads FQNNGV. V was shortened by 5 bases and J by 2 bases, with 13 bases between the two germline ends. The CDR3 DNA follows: TGTGCCAGCAGCCGACCCCTGATACCCTACGAGCAGTACTTC. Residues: CASSRPLIPYEQYF.

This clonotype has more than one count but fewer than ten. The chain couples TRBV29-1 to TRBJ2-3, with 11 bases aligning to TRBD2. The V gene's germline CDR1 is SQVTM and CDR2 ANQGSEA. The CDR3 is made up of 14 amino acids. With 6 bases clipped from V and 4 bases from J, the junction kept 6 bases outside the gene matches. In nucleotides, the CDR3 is TGCAGCGTCGATAGCGGGGGGGCTCCAGATACGCAGTATTTT. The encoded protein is CSVDSGGAPDTQYF.

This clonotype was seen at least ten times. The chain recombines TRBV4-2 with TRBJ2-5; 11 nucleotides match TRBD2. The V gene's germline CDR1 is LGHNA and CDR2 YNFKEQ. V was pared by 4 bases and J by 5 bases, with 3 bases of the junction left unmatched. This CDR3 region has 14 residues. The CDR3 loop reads CASSPWTSGETQYF. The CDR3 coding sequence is TGTGCCAGCAGCCCCTGGACTAGCGGGGAGACCCAGTACTTC.